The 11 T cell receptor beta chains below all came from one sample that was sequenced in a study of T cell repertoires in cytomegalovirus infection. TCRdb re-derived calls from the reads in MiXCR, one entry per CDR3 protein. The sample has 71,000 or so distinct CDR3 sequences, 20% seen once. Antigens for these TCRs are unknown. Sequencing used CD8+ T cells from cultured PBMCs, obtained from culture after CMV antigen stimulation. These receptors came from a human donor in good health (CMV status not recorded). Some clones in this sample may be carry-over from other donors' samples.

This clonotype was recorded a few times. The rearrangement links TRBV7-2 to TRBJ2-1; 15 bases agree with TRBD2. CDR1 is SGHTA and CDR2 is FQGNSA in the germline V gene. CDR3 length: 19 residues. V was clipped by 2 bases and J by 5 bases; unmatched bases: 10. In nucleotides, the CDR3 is TGTGCCAGCAGCTTAAGGGTTGGACTAGCGGGGGGGATTAACAATGAGCAGTTCTTC. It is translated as CASSLRVGLAGGINNEQFF.

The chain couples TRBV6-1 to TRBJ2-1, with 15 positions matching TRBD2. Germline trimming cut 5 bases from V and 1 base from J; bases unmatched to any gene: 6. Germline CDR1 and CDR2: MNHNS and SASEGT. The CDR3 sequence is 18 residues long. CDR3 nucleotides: TGTGCCAGCAGTCCCGGGACTAGCGGGGGGCCGTCCTACAATGAGCAGTTCTTC. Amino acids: CASSPGTSGGPSYNEQFF.

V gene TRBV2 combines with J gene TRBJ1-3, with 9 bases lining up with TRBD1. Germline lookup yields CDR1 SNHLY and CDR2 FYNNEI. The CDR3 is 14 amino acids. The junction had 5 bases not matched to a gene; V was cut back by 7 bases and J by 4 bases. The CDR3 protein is CASTGTGSGNTIYF. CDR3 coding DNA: TGTGCCAGCACGGGGACAGGGTCCGGAAACACCATATATTTT.

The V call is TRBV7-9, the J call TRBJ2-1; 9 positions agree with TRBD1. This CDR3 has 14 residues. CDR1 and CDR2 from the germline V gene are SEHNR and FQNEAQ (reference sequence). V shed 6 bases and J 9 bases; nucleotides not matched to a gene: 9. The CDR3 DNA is TGTGCCAGCAGTCATCCTGGGACAGGGAGTGAGCAGTTCTTC. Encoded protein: CASSHPGTGSEQFF.

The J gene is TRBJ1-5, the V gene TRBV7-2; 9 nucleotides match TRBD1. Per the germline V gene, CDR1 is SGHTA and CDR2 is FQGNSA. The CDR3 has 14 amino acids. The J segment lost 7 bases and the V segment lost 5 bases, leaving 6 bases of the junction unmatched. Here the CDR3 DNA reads TGTGCCAGCAGCCGGACAGGGGCGGGGCAGCCCCAGCATTTT. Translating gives CASSRTGAGQPQHF.

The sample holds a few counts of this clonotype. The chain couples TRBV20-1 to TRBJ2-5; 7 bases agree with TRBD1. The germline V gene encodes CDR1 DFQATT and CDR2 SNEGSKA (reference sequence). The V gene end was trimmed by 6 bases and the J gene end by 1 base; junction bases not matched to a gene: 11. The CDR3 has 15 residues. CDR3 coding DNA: TGCAGTGCCATGAACGACAGGGTAGCCCAAGAGACCCAGTACTTC. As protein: CSAMNDRVAQETQYF.

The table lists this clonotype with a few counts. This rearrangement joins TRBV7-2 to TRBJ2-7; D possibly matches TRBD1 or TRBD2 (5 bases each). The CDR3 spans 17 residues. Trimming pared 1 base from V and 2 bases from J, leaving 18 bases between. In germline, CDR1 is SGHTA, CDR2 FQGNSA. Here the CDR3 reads CASSLVGTGTAPYEQYF. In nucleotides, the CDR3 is TGTGCCAGCAGCTTAGTGGGTACCGGGACCGCCCCCTACGAGCAGTACTTC.

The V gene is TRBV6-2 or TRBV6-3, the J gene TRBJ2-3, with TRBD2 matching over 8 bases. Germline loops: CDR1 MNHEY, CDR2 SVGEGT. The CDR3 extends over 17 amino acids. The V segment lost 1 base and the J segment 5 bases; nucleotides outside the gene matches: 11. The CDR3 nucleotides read TGTGCCAGCAGTTACTACCCGGGAGGGGCCGAGAGAGATACGCAGTATTTT. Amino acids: CASSYYPGGAERDTQYF.

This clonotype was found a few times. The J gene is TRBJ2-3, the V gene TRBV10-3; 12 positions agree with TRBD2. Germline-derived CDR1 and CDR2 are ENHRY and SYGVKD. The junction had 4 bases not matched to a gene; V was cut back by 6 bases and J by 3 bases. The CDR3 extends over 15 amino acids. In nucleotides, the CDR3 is TGTGCCATCAGGTCCGGGACTAGCGGGACAGATACGCAGTATTTT. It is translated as CAIRSGTSGTDTQYF.

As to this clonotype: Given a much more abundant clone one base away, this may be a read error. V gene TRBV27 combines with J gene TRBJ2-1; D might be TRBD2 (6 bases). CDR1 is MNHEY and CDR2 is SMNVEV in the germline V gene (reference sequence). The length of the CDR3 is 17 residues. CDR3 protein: CDSSLGVGGPSYNEQFF. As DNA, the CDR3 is TGTGACAGCAGTTTGGGGGTCGGGGGACCCTCCTACAATGAGCAGTTCTTC.

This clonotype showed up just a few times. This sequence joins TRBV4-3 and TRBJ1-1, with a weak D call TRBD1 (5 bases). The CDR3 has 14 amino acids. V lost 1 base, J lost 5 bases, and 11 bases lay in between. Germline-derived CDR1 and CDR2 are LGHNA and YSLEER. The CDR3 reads CASSQGPGITEAFF. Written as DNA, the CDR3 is TGCGCCAGCAGCCAAGGACCAGGGATAACTGAAGCTTTCTTT.